One sample yielded the 19 T cell receptor beta chains listed below, sequenced in a study of patients and donors after allogeneic stem cell transplantation. TCRdb processed the RT-PCR reads anew with MiXCR; each CDR3 protein has one entry. The repertoire holds 150,000 or so distinct CDR3 sequences, with approximately 24% as singletons. Sequencing was done on a sample of blood, either unsorted or a sorted T cell fraction (not recorded which). The receptors shown here come from a human donor who was either an allogeneic HSCT recipient or a stem cell or donor lymphocyte infusion donor (not recorded which). It is not recorded whose cells these are; they may come from a transplant donor.

The J gene is TRBJ2-1, the V gene TRBV3-1; D perhaps matches TRBD2 (6 bases). The CDR3 contains 14 residues. The germline CDR1 and CDR2 sequences are LGHDT and YNNKEL (reference sequence). Trimming removed 1 base from V and 8 bases from J, with 12 bases in between. The CDR3 DNA sequence: TGTGCCAGCAGCCAAGGCGGGACTCAAGATGAGCAGTTCTTC. As protein: CASSQGGTQDEQFF.

In its sample, this clonotype was seen a few times. The rearrangement uses TRBV7-2 and TRBJ2-5; 7 bases are a match to TRBD1. J gave up 1 base and V 1 base, and 6 bases lay outside the gene matches. CDR1 is SGHTA, CDR2 FQGNSA, per germline. There are 16 residues in the CDR3. The CDR3 loop is CASSLGTGEGQETQYF. For the CDR3, the DNA is TGTGCCAGCAGCTTAGGGACAGGTGAGGGCCAAGAGACCCAGTACTTC.

A few counts support this clonotype. The chain uses TRBV12-3 or TRBV12-4 and TRBJ2-7, with a tentative D call TRBD1 (5 bases). V lost 3 bases and J lost 0, with 21 bases in between. This CDR3 comprises 18 residues. The DNA of the CDR3 is TGTGCCAGCAGTTTGTCGCAAGACAGAAATTCCACCTCCTACGAGCAGTACTTC. Residues: CASSLSQDRNSTSYEQYF.

This clonotype came up a few times. This rearrangement joins TRBV12-3 or TRBV12-4 to TRBJ1-1; a possible D gene is TRBD1 (6 bases). The CDR3 is 14 amino acids. Trimming took off 3 bases at V and 1 base at J, with 9 bases between the two ends. Written as DNA, the CDR3 is TGTGCCAGCAGTTTTTCGACAGGGAACACTGAAGCTTTCTTT. Residues: CASSFSTGNTEAFF.

V gene TRBV15 combines with J gene TRBJ2-1; 8 nucleotides agree with TRBD2. CDR3 size: 15 residues. Germline-derived CDR1 and CDR2 are LNHNV and YYDKDF (reference sequence). The J segment lost 7 bases and the V segment lost 5 bases, leaving 10 bases of the junction unmatched. In DNA form, the CDR3 reads TGTGCCACCAGCCCATACCGGGAGGGCCAGAATGAGCAGTTCTTC. Translated: CATSPYREGQNEQFF.

The V call is TRBV7-3, the J call TRBJ2-1; D gene ambiguous. Trimming removed 3 bases at V and 0 bases at J, with 9 bases between. The CDR3 is 15 residues long. Germline CDR1 reads SGHTA; CDR2 reads FQGTGA. The CDR3 DNA is TGTGCCAGCAGCTTCGAATTCATCTCCTACAATGAGCAGTTCTTC. As protein: CASSFEFISYNEQFF.

The J gene is TRBJ1-1, the V gene TRBV27; 12 bases line up with TRBD1. There are 17 residues in the CDR3. V trimming: 5 bases; J trimming: 2 bases; junction bases outside the gene matches: 9. The germline V gene has CDR1 MNHEY and CDR2 SMNVEV (reference sequence). CDR3 nucleotides: TGTGCCAGCAGTCCGCCGGGGACAGGGGGCTTCAACACTGAAGCTTTCTTT. It codes for CASSPPGTGGFNTEAFF.

The table lists this clonotype with a few counts. This sequence joins TRBV15 and TRBJ2-5; a weak D match, TRBD1 (5 bases). Germline V gene data show CDR1 as LNHNV and CDR2 as YYDKDF (reference sequence). V lost 1 base and J lost 5, with 17 bases in between. The CDR3 is 16 amino acids. CDR3 in DNA: TGTGCCACCAGCAGAGCCTGGGGCAGGGAAAGGGAGACCCAGTACTTC. Protein: CATSRAWGRERETQYF.

The chain couples TRBV7-3 to TRBJ2-1; TRBD1 matches at 7 bases. CDR1 is SGHTA and CDR2 is FQGTGA in the germline V gene. The J segment lost 4 bases and the V segment lost 5 bases, leaving 11 bases of the junction unmatched. The CDR3 extends over 16 amino acids. CDR3 region: CASSPTGTEGYNEQFF. The CDR3 DNA is TGTGCCAGCAGCCCAACCGGGACAGAAGGATACAATGAGCAGTTCTTC.

This rearrangement joins TRBV30 to TRBJ2-1; no firm D call. This CDR3 region has 11 residues. V lost 5 bases to trimming and J lost 10 bases, with 12 bases between them. Germline V lookup: CDR1 GTSNPN, CDR2 SVGIG (reference sequence). Written as DNA, the CDR3 is TGTGCCTGGTGGGCGCGTAACGAGCAGTTCTTC. It translates to CAWWARNEQFF.

This clonotype was counted a few times. V is TRBV5-1 and J is TRBJ1-4; D call uncertain. The CDR3 sequence is 15 residues long. In germline, CDR1 is SGHRS, CDR2 YFSETQ. V was trimmed by 4 bases and J by 7 bases, leaving 17 bases between them. CDR3 amino acids: CASSPTAPSGEKLFF. In DNA form, the CDR3 reads TGCGCCAGCAGCCCCACGGCTCCCTCCGGTGAAAAACTGTTTTTT.

This clonotype appeared a few times. The chain employs TRBV27 and TRBJ2-2; D gene uncertain. The V and J ends lost 3 bases and 6 bases respectively, with 5 bases between them. CDR1 and CDR2 (germline): MNHEY, SMNVEV (reference sequence). This CDR3 spans 12 amino acids. The CDR3 bases are TGTGCCAGCAGTTTCATCGCCGGGGAGCTGTTTTTT. Translated: CASSFIAGELFF.

This clonotype appeared a few times. Mismatch with germline at one junction end may stem from a read error. The gene calls are TRBV5-1 and TRBJ1-1, with D possibly being TRBD1 (5 bases). This CDR3 region has 13 residues. Per germline, CDR1 SGHRS and CDR2 YFSETQ. The CDR3 here is CASSLAGFTEAFF. CDR3 in DNA: TGCGCCAGCAGTTTGGCAGGGTTCACTGAAGCTTTCTTT.

The genes are TRBV19 and TRBJ2-1, with D perhaps TRBD2 (6 bases). Germline CDR1 reads LNHDA; CDR2 reads SQIVND (reference sequence). The CDR3 sequence is 13 residues long. V lost 8 bases, J lost 2 bases, and 10 bases lay in between. The CDR3 DNA sequence: TGTGCCAGTGGGGACTCGACCTACAATGAGCAGTTCTTC. This encodes CASGDSTYNEQFF.

This clonotype was seen more than once but under ten times. V and J are TRBV7-9 and TRBJ1-1; D gene uncertain. Trimming took off 4 bases at V and 6 bases at J, with 9 bases between the two ends. Germline CDR1 is SEHNR and CDR2 is FQNEAQ (reference sequence). The CDR3 has 12 amino acids. As DNA, the CDR3 is TGTGCCAGCAGCTACGGTGATTCTGAAGCTTTCTTT. It specifies CASSYGDSEAFF.

The chain links TRBV10-3 to TRBJ2-3, with D possibly being TRBD2 (5 bases). Germline CDR1 and CDR2: ENHRY and SYGVKD. V was pared by 0 bases and J by 2 bases, with 12 bases between. The CDR3 runs 16 residues. CDR3 in DNA: TGTGCCATCAGTGAGTCGCGGCTAGCCGTCACAGATACGCAGTATTTT. It codes for CAISESRLAVTDTQYF.

The table lists this clonotype with a few counts. The gene calls are TRBV5-1 and TRBJ2-1; TRBD1 matches 9 bases. The length of the CDR3 is 14 residues. V lost 5 bases to trimming and J lost 9 bases; unmatched junction nucleotides: 9. The germline gives CDR1 SGHRS, CDR2 YFSETQ. This CDR3 is CASSLGTGSGEQFF. The CDR3 DNA sequence: TGCGCCAGCAGTTTAGGGACAGGGTCCGGTGAGCAGTTCTTC. Variable domain in full (rest from reference TRBV5-1 and TRBJ2-1): KAGVTQTPRYLIKTRGQQVTLSCSPISGHRSVSWYQQTPGQGLQFLFEYFSETQRNKGNFPGRFSGRQFSNSRSEMNVSTLELGDSALYLCASSLGTGSGEQFFGPGTRLTVL.

In this sample, this clonotype turned up a few times. V is TRBV20-1 and J is TRBJ2-1; TRBD2 matches at 8 bases. Germline assignment: CDR1 DFQATT and CDR2 SNEGSKA (reference sequence). The V segment lost 6 bases and the J segment 3 bases; nucleotides outside the gene matches: 7. The CDR3 totals 14 residues. CDR3 bases: TGCAGTGCGGGGCTGGCGGGGGGCTACAATGAGCAGTTCTTC. Its translation: CSAGLAGGYNEQFF.

V and J are TRBV19 and TRBJ2-7; D gene ambiguous. This CDR3 has 12 residues. V gave up 8 bases and J gave up 3 bases, with 11 bases separating them. Germline values: CDR1 LNHDA, CDR2 SQIVND (reference sequence). DNA for the CDR3: TGTGCCAGTTCGTCTAGACACTACGAGCAGTACTTC. Encoded protein: CASSSRHYEQYF.